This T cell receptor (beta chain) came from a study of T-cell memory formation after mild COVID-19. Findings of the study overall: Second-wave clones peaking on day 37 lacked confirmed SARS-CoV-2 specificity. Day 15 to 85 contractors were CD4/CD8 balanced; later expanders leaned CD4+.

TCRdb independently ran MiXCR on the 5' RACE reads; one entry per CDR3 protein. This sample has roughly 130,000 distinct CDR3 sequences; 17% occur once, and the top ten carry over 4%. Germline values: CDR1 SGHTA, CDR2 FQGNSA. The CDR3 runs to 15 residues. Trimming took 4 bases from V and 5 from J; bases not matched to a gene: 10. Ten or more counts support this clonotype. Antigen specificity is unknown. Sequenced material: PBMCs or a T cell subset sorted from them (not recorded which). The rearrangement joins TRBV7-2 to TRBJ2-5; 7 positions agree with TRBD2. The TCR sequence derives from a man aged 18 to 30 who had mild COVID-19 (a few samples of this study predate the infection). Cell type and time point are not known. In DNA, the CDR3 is TGTGCCAGCAGCTGGACGGCGGGGGTTGGGGAGACCCAGTACTTC. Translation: CASSWTAGVGETQYF.